The T cell receptor (beta chain) under discussion was sequenced for a study of technical replicates of blood from a few donors. Only in-frame clones appear in the TCRdb table, and some are missing; sequencing was by immunoSEQ multiplex PCR. This table has 65,000 to 85,000 clones, roughly 96% appearing once. The TCR comes from a human donor in good health. The sample taken for sequencing was T cells isolated from PBMCs.

In nucleotides, the CDR3 is TGTGCCAGCAGCTTAGCTCGGGAAGGACCACCTGAAGCTTTCTTT. This gives the protein CASSLAREGPPEAFF. The chain employs TRBV7-6 and TRBJ1-1; D is unclear. Germline V lookup: CDR1 SGHVS, CDR2 FNYEAQ. V gave up 0 bases and J gave up 6 bases, with 14 bases separating them. The CDR3 runs 15 residues.